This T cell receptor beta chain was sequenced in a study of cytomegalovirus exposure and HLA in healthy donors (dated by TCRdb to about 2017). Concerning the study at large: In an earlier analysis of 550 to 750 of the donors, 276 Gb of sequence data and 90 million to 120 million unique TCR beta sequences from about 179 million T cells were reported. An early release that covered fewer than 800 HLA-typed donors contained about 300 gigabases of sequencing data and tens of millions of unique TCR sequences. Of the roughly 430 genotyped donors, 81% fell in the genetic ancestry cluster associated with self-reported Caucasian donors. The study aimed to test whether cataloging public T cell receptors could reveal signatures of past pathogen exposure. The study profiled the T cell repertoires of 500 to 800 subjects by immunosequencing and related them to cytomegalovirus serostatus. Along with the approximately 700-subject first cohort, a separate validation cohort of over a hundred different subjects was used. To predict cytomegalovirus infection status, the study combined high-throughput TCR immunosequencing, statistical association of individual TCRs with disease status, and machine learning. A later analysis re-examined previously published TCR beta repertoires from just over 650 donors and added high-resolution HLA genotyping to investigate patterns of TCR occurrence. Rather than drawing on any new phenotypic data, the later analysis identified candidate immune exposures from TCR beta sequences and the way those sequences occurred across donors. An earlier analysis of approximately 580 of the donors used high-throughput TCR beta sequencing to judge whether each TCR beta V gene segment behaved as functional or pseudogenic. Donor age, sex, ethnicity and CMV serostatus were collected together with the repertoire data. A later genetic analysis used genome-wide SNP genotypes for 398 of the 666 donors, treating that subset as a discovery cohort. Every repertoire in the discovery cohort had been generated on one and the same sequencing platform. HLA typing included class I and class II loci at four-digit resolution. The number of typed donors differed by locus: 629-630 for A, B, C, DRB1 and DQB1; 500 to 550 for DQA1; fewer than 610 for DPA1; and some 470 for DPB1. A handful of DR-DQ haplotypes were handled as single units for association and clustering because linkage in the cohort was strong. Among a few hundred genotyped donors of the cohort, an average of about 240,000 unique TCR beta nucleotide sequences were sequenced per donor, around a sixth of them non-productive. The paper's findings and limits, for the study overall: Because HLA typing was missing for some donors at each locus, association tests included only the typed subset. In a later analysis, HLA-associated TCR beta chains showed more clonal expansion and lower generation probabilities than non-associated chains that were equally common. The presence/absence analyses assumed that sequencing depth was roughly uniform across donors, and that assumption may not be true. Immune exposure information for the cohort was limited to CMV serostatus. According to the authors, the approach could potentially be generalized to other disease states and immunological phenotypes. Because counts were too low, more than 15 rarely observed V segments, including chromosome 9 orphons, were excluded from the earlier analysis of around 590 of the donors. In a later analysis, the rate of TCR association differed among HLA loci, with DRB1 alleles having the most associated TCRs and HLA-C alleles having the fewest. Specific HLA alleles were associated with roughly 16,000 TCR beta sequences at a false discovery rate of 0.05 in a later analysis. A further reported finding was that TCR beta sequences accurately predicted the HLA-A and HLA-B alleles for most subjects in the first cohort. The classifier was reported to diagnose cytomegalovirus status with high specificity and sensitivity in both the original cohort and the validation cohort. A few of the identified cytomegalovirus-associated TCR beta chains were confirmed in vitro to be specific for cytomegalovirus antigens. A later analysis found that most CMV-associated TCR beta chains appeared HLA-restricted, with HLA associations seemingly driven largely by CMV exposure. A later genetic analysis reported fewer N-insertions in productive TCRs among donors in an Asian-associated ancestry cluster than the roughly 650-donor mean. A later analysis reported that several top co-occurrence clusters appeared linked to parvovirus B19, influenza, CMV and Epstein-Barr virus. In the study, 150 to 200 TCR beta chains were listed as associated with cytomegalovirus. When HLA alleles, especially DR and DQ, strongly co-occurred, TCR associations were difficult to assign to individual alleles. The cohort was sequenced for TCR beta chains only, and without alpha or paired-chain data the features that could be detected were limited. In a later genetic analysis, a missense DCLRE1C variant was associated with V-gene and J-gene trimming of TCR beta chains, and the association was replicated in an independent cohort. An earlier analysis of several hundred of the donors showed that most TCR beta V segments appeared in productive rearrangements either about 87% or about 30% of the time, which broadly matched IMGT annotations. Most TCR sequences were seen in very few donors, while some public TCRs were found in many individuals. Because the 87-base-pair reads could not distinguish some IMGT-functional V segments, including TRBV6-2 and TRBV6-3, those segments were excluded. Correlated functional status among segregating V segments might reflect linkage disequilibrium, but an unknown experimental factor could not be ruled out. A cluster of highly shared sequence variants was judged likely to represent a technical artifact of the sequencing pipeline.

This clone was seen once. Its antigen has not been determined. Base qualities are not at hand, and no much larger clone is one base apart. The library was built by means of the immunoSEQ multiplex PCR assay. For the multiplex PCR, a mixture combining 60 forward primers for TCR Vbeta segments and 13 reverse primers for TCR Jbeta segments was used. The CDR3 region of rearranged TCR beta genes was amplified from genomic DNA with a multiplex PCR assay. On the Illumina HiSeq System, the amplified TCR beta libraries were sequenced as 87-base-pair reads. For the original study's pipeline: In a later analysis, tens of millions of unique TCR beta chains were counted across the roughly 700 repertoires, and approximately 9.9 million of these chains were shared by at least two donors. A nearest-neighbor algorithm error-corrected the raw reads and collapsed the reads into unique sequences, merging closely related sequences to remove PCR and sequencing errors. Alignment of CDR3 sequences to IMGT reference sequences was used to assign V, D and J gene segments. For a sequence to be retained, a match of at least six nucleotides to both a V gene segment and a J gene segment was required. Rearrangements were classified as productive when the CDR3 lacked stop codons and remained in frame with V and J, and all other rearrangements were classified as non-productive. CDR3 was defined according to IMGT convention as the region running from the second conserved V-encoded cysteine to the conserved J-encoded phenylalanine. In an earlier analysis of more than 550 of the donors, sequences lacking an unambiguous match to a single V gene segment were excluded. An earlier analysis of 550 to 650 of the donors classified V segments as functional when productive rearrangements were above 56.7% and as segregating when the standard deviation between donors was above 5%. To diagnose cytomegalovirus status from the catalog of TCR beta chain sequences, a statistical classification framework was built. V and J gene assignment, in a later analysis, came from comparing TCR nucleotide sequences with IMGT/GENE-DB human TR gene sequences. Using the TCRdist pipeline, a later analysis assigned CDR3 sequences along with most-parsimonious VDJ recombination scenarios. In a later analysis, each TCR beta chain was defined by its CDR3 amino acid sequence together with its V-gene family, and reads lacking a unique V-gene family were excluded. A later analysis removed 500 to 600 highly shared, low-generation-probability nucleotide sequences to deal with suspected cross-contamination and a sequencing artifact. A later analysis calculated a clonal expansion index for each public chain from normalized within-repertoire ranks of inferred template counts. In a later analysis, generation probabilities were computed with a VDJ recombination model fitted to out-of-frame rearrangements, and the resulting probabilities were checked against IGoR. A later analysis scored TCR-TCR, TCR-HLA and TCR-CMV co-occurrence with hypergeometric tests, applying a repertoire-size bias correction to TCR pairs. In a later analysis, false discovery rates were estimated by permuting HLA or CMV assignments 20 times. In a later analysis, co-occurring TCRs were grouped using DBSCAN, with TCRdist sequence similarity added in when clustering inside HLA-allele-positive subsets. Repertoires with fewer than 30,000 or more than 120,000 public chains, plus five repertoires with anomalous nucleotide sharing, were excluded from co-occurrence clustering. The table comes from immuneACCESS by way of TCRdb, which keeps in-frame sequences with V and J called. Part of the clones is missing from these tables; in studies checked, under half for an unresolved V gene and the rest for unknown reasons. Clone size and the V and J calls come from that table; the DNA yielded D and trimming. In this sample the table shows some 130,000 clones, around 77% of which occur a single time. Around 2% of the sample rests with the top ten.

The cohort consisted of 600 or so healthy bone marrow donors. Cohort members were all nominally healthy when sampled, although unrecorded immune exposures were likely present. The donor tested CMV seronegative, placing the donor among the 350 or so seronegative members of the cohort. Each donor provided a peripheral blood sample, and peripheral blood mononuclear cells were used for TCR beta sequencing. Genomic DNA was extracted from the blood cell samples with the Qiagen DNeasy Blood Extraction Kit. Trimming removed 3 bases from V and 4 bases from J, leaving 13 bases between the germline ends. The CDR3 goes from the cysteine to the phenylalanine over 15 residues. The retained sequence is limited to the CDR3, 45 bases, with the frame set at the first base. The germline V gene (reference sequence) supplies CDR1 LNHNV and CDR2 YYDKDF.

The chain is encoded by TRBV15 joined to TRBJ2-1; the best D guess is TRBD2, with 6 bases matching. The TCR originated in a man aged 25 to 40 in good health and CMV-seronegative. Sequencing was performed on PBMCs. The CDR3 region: CATSSGTPFYNEQFF. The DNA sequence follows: TGTGCCACCAGCAGCGGGACTCCTTTTTACAATGAGCAGTTCTTC.